The clone carrying this TCR beta chain was found many times. Noted time point: newly diagnosed GD, antithyroid drugs for less than 3 months. Researchers made the TCR library from RNA that was extracted from PBMCs. The sample is drawn from a study of regulatory T cells in long-lasting Graves disease. The CDR3 is 12 residues long. Germline V gene data show CDR1 as SGHRS and CDR2 as YFSETQ. Trimming removed 3 bases at V and 11 bases at J, with 14 bases between. For TCR beta, libraries came from iRepertoire HTBI primers and Arm-PCR of CDR3 regions. Each CDR3 protein is one row after TCRdb ran MiXCR on the multiplex PCR reads. The repertoire holds around 250,000 distinct CDR3 sequences, 20% seen once, with approximately 13% in the top ten.

The receptor was derived from a female donor with Graves disease. The sample consisted of peripheral blood mononuclear cells (PBMCs), taken at new diagnosis, from a patient treated with antithyroid drugs. The chain combines TRBV5-1 with TRBJ1-2, with a weak D call TRBD1 (6 bases). CDR3 amino acids: CASSSGQSPYTF. CDR3 sequence (DNA): TGCGCCAGCAGCTCCGGACAGTCCCCTTACACCTTC.